The T cell receptor (beta chain) under discussion was sequenced for a study of prognosis after radiotherapy for stage I lung cancer. Study overall: Roughly five patients had oligometastatic NSCLC after their primary tumor was surgically resected, and approximately 13 patients had newly diagnosed primary stage I lung tumors.

Whole-study findings and limits: TRBV and TRBJ gene usage reportedly differed between patients with and without metastases.

The germline CDR1 and CDR2 sequences are MDHEN and SYDVKM. With 6 bases clipped from V and 8 bases from J, the junction kept 18 bases outside the gene matches. The CDR3 is made up of 16 amino acids. Genomic DNA was subjected to two-round multiplex PCR for amplification of TCR beta CDR3. Primers were specific to each TRBV and TRBJ gene in first-round PCR. One entry per CDR3 protein results from TCRdb running MiXCR on the multiplex PCR reads. The top ten hold around 8.1% of the sample, which has some 60,000 distinct CDR3 sequences, around 27% seen once. This clonotype has ten or more counts. Its antigen is not identified.

This chain joins TRBV28 and TRBJ1-2; 7 bases fit TRBD1. Sequences were derived from PBMCs, sampled before or after stereotactic body radiation therapy (not recorded which). The source is a donor aged 50 or older with non-small cell lung cancer. In DNA, the CDR3 is TGTGCCAGCAGCGCCCCCGGGACAGATCGGAGGGCAGGCTACACCTTC. Its protein product is CASSAPGTDRRAGYTF.